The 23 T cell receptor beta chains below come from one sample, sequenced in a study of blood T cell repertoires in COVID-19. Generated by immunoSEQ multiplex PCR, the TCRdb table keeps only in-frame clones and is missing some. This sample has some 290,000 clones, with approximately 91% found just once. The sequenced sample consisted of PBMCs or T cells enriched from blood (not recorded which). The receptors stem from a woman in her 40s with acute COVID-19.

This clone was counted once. This chain's CDR3 is CASSSIIGGLIEQYF. CDR3 coding DNA: TGTGCCAGCAGCTCCATCATAGGGGGTTTGATCGAGCAGTACTTC. The chain couples TRBV28 to TRBJ2-7; D may be TRBD1 (6 bases). Looked up from germline, CDR1 is MDHEN and CDR2 is SYDVKM. Trimming took off 6 bases at V and 6 bases at J, with 21 bases between the two ends. The CDR3 extends over 15 amino acids.

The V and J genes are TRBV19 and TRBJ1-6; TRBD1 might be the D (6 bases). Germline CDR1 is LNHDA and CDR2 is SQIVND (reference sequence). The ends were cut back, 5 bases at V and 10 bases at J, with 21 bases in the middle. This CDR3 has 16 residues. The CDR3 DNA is TGTGCCAGTAGTCTAAGCCGGGACATCGGGCGGTCACCCCTCCACTTT. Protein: CASSLSRDIGRSPLHF. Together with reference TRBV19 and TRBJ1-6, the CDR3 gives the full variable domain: DGGITQSPKYLFRKEGQNVTLSCEQNLNHDAMYWYRQDPGQGLRLIYYSQIVNDFQKGDIAEGYSVSREKKESFPLTVTSAQKNPTAFYLCASSLSRDIGRSPLHFGNGTRLTVT.

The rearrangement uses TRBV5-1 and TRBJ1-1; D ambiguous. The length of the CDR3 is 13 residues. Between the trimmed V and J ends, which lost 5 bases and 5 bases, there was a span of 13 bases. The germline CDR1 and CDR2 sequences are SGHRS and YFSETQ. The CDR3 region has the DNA TGCGCCAGCAGGAACAAGGGAGGAACTGAAGCTTTCTTT. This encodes CASRNKGGTEAFF. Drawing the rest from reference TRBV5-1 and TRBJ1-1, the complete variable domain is KAGVTQTPRYLIKTRGQQVTLSCSPISGHRSVSWYQQTPGQGLQFLFEYFSETQRNKGNFPGRFSGRQFSNSRSEMNVSTLELGDSALYLCASRNKGGTEAFFGQGTRLTVV.

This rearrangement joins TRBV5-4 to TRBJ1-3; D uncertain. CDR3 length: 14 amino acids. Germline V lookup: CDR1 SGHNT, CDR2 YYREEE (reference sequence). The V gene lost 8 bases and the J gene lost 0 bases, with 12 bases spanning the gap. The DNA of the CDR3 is TGTGCCAGGATAGATGTTGGCTCTGGAAACACCATATATTTT. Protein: CARIDVGSGNTIYF.

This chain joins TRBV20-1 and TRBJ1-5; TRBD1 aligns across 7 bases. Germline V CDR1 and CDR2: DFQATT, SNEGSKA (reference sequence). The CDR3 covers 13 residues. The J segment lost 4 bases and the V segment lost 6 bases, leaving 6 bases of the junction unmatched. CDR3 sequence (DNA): TGCAGTGCAAGTCCAGGGGGGAATCAGCCCCAGCATTTT. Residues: CSASPGGNQPQHF.

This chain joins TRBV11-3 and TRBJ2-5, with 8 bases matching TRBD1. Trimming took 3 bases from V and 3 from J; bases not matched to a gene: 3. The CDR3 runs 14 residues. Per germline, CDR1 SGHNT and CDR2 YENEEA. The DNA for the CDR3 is TGTGCCAGCAGCTTGCAGGGGGCTGAAGAGACCCAGTACTTC. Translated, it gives CASSLQGAEETQYF.

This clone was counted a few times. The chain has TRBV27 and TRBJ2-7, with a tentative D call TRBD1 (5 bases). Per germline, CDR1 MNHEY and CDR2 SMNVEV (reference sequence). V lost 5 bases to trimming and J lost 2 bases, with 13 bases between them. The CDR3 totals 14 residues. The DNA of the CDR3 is TGTGCCAGCAGTCCCCAGCCAGGGCCCTACGAGCAGTACTTC. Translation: CASSPQPGPYEQYF.

CDR3 coding DNA: TGTGCCAGCAGTTATGGACAGGGAAATGGCTACACCTTC. This gives the protein CASSYGQGNGYTF. The chain carries TRBV12-3 or TRBV12-4 and TRBJ1-2, with TRBD1 matching 8 bases. With 4 bases clipped from V and 6 bases from J, the junction kept 4 bases outside the gene matches. The CDR3 consists of 13 residues.

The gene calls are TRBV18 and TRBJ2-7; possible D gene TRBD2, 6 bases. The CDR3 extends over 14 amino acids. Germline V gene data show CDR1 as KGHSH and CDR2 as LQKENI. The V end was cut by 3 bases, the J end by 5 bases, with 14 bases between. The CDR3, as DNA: TGTGCCAGCTCACCCAGAGGAGGGTGGGACGAGCAGTACTTC. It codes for CASSPRGGWDEQYF. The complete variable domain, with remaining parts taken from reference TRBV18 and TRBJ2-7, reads NAGVMQNPRHLVRRRGQEARLRCSPMKGHSHVYWYRQLPEEGLKFMVYLQKENIIDESGMPKERFSAEFPKEGPSILRIQQVVRGDSAAYFCASSPRGGWDEQYFGPGTRLTVT.

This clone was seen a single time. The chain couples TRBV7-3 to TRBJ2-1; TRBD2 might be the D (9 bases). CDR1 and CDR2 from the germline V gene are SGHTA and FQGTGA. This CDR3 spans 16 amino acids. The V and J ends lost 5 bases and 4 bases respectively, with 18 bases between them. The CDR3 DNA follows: TGTGCCAGCAGCCAGCAGGGGGCGGGAGGGTACAATGAGCAGTTCTTC. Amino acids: CASSQQGAGGYNEQFF.

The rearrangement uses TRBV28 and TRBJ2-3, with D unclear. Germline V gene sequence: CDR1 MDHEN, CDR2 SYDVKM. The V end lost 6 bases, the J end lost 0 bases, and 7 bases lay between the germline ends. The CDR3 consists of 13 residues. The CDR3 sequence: CASRFSSTDTQYF. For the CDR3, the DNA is TGTGCCAGCAGGTTCTCGAGCACAGATACGCAGTATTTT.

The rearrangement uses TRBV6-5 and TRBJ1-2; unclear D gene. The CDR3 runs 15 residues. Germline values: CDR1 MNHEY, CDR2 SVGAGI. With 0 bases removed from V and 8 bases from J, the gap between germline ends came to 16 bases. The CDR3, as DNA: TGTGCCAGCAGTTACTCGGTTTGGGCAGGAGGGGGCTACACCTTC. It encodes CASSYSVWAGGGYTF.

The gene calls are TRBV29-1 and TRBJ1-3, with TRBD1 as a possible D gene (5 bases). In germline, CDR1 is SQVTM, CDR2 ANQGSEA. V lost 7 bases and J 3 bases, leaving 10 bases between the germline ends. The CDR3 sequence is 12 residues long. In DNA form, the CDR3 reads TGCAGCGACCAGGGTCGTGGAAACACCATATATTTT. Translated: CSDQGRGNTIYF.

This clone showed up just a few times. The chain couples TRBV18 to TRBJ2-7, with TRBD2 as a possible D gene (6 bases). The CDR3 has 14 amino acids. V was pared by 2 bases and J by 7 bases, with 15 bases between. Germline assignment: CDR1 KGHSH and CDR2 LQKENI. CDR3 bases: TGTGCCAGCTCACCAGGAGGGTATTCGGGTGAGCAGTACTTC. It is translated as CASSPGGYSGEQYF.

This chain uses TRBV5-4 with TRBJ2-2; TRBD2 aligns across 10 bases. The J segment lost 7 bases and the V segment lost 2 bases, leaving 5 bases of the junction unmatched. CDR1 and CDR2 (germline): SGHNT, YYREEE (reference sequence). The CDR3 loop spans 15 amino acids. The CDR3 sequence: CASSLAGGPVGELFF. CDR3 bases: TGTGCCAGCAGCTTAGCGGGAGGGCCCGTCGGGGAGCTGTTTTTT.

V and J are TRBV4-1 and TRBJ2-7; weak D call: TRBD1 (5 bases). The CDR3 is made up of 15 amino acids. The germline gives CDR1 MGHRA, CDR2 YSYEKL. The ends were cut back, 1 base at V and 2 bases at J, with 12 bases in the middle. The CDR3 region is CASSQVPDTTYEQYF. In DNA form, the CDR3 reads TGCGCCAGCAGCCAAGTCCCGGACACGACCTACGAGCAGTACTTC.

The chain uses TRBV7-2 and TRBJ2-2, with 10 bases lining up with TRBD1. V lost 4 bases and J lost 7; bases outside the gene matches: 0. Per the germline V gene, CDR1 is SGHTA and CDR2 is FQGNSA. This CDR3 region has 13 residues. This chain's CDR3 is CASSWTGGGELFF. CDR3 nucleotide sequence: TGTGCCAGCAGCTGGACAGGGGGCGGGGAGCTGTTTTTT.

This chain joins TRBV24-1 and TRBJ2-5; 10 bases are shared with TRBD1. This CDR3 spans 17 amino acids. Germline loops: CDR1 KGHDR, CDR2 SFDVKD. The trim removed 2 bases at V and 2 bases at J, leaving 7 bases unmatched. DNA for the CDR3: TGTGCCACCAGTGATTGGGGACAGGGGCGGTGGCAAGAGACCCAGTACTTC. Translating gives CATSDWGQGRWQETQYF.

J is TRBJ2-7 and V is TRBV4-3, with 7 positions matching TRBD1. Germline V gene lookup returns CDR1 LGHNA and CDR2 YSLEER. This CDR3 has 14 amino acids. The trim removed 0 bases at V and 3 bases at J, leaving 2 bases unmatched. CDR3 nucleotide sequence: TGCGCCAGCAGCCAAGACCAGGGGGTCTACGAGCAGTACTTC. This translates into CASSQDQGVYEQYF.

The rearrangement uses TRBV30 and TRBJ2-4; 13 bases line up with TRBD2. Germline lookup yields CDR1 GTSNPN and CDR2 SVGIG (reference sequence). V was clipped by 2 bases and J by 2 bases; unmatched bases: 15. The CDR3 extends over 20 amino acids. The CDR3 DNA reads TGTGCCTGGAGTCTGTGGGGTACTAGCGGGAGGGCCAGCTCCAAAAACATTCAGTACTTC. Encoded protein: CAWSLWGTSGRASSKNIQYF.

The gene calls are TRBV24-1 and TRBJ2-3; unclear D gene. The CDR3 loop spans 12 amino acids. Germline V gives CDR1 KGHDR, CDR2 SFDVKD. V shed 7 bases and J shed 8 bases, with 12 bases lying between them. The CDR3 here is CATRTPGGTQYF. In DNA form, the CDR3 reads TGTGCCACCAGAACCCCGGGTGGTACGCAGTATTTT.

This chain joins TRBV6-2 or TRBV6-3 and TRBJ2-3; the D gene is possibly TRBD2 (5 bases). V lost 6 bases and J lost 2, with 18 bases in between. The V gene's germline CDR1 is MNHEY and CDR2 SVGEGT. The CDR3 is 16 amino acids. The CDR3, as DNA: TGTGCCAGCAGCCCCGGCGTTAGCGAATACACAGATACGCAGTATTTT. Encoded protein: CASSPGVSEYTDTQYF.

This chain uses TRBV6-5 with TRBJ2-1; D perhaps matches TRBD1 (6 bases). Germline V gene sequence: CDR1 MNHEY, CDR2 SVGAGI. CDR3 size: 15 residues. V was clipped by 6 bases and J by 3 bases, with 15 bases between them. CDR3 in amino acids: CASSQGTLIYNEQFF. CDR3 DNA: TGTGCCAGCAGCCAGGGGACATTGATCTACAATGAGCAGTTCTTC.